This is a list of T cell receptor beta chains from one sample in a study of blood T cell repertoires in COVID-19. Sequenced by immunoSEQ multiplex PCR; TCRdb stores in-frame clones only, minus some. The profile shows hundreds of thousands of clones, 70% to 90% of them singletons. The sequencing sample was made of peripheral blood. The receptor set was obtained from a young woman who had recovered from COVID-19. Both conserved end residues are part of each CDR3.

TRBV30	TRBJ1-2	CAWSAQGLGYTF
TRBV5-5	TRBJ1-1	CASSFFRPGSVAFF
TRBV5-8	TRBJ2-5	CASSQNGQNRATQYF
TRBV21-1	TRBJ1-5	CASSKGFSTESNQPQHF
TRBV10-1	TRBJ2-3	CASSNNDRASTDTQYF
TRBV6-5	TRBJ2-7	CASSYRGTSSYEQYF
TRBV10-2	TRBJ2-1	CASRGGTSGSRGEQFF
TRBV4-1	TRBJ1-4	CASSNRGEKLFF
TRBV2	TRBJ1-4	CASSEKGGFANEKLFF
TRBV7-9	TRBJ2-7	CASSPDGRRIYEQYF
TRBV27	TRBJ2-2	CASSPGLAGVPGELFF
TRBV29-1	TRBJ1-1	CSVGSGFGTEAFF
TRBV2	TRBJ2-4	CASTEGRLAVTKNIQYF
TRBV5-3	TRBJ2-1	CARSSLPGLAASSYNEQFF
TRBV10-3	TRBJ2-1	CAISRISAGGSNEQFF
TRBV11-2	TRBJ2-1	CASSYYRDDEQFF
TRBV18	TRBJ1-1	CASSPPSLGGEAFF
TRBV7-6	TRBJ1-4	CASSWRDSLNEKLFF
TRBV4-2	TRBJ2-1	CASSQDTASGGNEQFF
TRBV7-8	TRBJ2-7	CASMEYEQYF